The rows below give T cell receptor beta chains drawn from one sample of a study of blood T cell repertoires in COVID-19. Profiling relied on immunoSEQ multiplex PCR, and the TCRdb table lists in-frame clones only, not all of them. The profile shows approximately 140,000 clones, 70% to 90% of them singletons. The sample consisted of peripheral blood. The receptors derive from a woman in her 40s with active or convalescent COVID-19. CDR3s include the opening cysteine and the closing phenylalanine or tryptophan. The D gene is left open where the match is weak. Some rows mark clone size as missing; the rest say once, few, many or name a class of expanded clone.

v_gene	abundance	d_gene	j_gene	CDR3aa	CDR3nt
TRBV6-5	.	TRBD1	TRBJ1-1	CASSLDRGQGGTEAFF	TGTGCCAGCAGTTTAGACAGGGGGCAGGGGGGCACTGAAGCTTTCTTT
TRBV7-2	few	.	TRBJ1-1	CASSLGGQTNTEAFF	TGTGCCAGCAGCTTAGGTGGACAGACGAACACTGAAGCTTTCTTT
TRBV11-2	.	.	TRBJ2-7	CASSSTNGLDTYEQYF	TGTGCCAGCAGCTCTACGAACGGACTCGACACCTACGAGCAGTACTTC
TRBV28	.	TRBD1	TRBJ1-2	CASSLGDRVPGYTF	TGTGCCAGCAGTTTGGGGGACAGGGTTCCAGGCTACACCTTC
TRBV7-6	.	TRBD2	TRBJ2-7	CASSLGEGLAGNYEQYF	TGTGCCAGCAGCTTAGGGGAGGGGCTAGCGGGGAACTACGAGCAGTACTTC
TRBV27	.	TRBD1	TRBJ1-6	CASRRGQGASPLHF	TGTGCCAGCAGGCGGGGACAGGGGGCATCACCCCTCCACTTT
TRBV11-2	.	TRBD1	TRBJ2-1	CASSSDRGYNEQFF	TGTGCCAGCAGCTCGGACAGGGGATACAATGAGCAGTTCTTC
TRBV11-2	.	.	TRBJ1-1	CASSFNYNTEAFF	TGTGCCAGCAGCTTTAACTATAACACTGAAGCTTTCTTT
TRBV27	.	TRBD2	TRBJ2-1	CASSFSSGRAGEQFF	TGTGCCAGCAGTTTCTCTAGCGGGAGGGCCGGTGAGCAGTTCTTC
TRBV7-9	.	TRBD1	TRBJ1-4	CASSLGRTGGGEKLFF	TGTGCCAGCAGCTTAGGGAGGACAGGGGGCGGTGAAAAACTGTTTTTT
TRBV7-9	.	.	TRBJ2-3	CASSSNRVTSTDTQYF	TGTGCCAGCAGCTCTAACAGGGTCACATCCACAGATACGCAGTATTTT
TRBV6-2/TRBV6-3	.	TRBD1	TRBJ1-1	CASSYPGTGKAFF	TGTGCCAGCAGTTACCCGGGGACAGGGAAAGCTTTCTTT
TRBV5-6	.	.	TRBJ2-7	CASGGGGVGYEQYF	TGTGCCAGCGGAGGAGGGGGGGTCGGCTACGAGCAGTACTTC
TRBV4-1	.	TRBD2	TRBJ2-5	CASSQEQLAGGPQETQYF	TGCGCCAGCAGCCAAGAGCAGCTAGCGGGAGGGCCCCAAGAGACCCAGTACTTC
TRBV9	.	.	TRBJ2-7	CASSVDRMGSEQYF	TGTGCCAGCAGCGTCGACAGAATGGGGTCCGAGCAGTACTTC
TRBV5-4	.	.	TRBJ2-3	CASTTRQSTDTQYF	TGTGCCAGCACTACTAGGCAGAGCACAGATACGCAGTATTTT
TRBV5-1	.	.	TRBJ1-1	CASSLDGWASPEAFF	TGCGCCAGCAGCTTGGACGGATGGGCCAGTCCTGAAGCTTTCTTT
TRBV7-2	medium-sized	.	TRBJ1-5	CASSLGINQPQHF	TGTGCCAGCAGCCTCGGGATCAATCAGCCCCAGCATTTT
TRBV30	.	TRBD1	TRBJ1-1	CAWSARQGSTEAFF	TGTGCCTGGAGTGCCCGACAGGGAAGCACTGAAGCTTTCTTT
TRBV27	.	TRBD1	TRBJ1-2	CASSLLIQGANYGYTF	TGTGCCAGCAGTTTACTCATCCAGGGGGCTAACTATGGCTACACCTTC
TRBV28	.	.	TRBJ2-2	CASSSSGQGSLIAGELFF	.
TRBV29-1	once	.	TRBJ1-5	CSVQGVGNQPQHF	TGCAGCGTTCAGGGTGTCGGCAATCAGCCCCAGCATTTT